This is a list of T cell receptor beta chains from one sample in a study of follicular helper T cells after annual influenza vaccination. Profiled with immunoSEQ multiplex PCR; TCRdb holds only in-frame clones, not every one. Among 4,500 to 5,500 clones, 82% were seen once, and the ten largest hold approximately 2.2%. Here the sequenced sample was CXCR5+ CD38- circulating T follicular helper cells from blood, taken on the day of influenza vaccination. These TCRs come from an adult who received the influenza vaccine. CDR3s include the opening cysteine and the closing phenylalanine or tryptophan. A D gene is named only where the DNA matches it firmly. Rows may omit the clone size; those that give it use once, few, many or a size class.

d_gene	j_gene	abundance	v_gene	CDR3nt	CDR3aa
.	TRBJ1-3	.	TRBV6-6	TGTGCCAGCAGTTACACCAGAAACACCATATATTTT	CASSYTRNTIYF
TRBD2	TRBJ2-5	.	TRBV5-1	TGCGCCAGCAGCGGAGACACTAGCGGGGGGACGCCCCAGTACTTC	CASSGDTSGGTPQYF
.	TRBJ2-3	once	TRBV14	TGTGCCAGCAGCCGAACGTTGGACAGCCTTCGGATAGATACGCAGTATTTT	CASSRTLDSLRIDTQYF
.	TRBJ2-3	.	TRBV7-2	TGTGCCAGCAGCTTACCCCAGTATAAGTGGGGGACGCACGATACGCAGTATTTT	CASSLPQYKWGTHDTQYF
.	TRBJ2-7	once	TRBV29-1	TGCAGCGTCTCAGGAAGCTCCTACGAGCAGTACTTC	CSVSGSSYEQYF
.	TRBJ1-1	.	TRBV19	TGTGCCAGTAGTATAGAGCCTCGTCGTCAGGGGCGAACGAACACTGAAGCTTTCTTT	CASSIEPRRQGRTNTEAFF
TRBD1	TRBJ1-2	.	TRBV18	TGTGCCAGCTCACCCAACCGGGACAGCGGTTTTTATGGCTACACCTTC	CASSPNRDSGFYGYTF
.	TRBJ1-2	.	TRBV20-1	TGCAGTGCTCGGGCCGGGGGGGGCTACACCTTC	CSARAGGGYTF
TRBD1	TRBJ2-7	few	TRBV7-2	TGTGCCAGCAGCTTAACAGGGGCTAGCTCCTACGAGCAGTACTTC	CASSLTGASSYEQYF
TRBD1	TRBJ2-4	.	TRBV4-2	TGTGCCAGCAGCCAAGTGGGACAGGGGAACATTCAGTACTTC	CASSQVGQGNIQYF
.	TRBJ2-7	few	TRBV4-3	TGCGCCAGCAGCGCCCAGGGGATCGAGCAGTACTTC	CASSAQGIEQYF
.	TRBJ1-2	.	TRBV18	TGTGCCAGCTCATGGCAGGGGCCGGACTATGGCTACACCTTC	CASSWQGPDYGYTF
TRBD1	TRBJ2-7	.	TRBV18	TGTGCCAGCTCCTACCTAGGGACAGGAGGATACGAGCAGTACTTC	CASSYLGTGGYEQYF
TRBD1	TRBJ1-2	.	TRBV5-4	TGTGCCTCCCAGGTGGACAGGAATGCTAACTATGGCTACACCTTC	CASQVDRNANYGYTF
.	TRBJ2-4	.	TRBV11-2	TGTGCCAGCAGCTTAGTAGAGGGAAACATTCAGTACTTC	CASSLVEGNIQYF
.	TRBJ1-2	.	TRBV6-5	TGTGCCAGCAGGCTTCACACAGCTAACTATGGCTACACCTTC	CASRLHTANYGYTF
TRBD2	TRBJ2-4	.	TRBV5-6	TGTGCCAGCAGCGTGGGGGGGACCAAAAACATTCAGTACTTC	CASSVGGTKNIQYF
.	TRBJ1-1	.	TRBV20-1	TGCAGTGCACCCGACAGTCATGAAGCTTTCTTT	CSAPDSHEAFF
.	TRBJ1-2	.	TRBV10-3	TGTGCCATCAGTGTATCGGGGGGAGATGGCTACACCTTC	CAISVSGGDGYTF
.	TRBJ1-1	.	TRBV6-4	TGTGCCAGCAAGAGGACAGTGAACACTGAAGCTTTCTTT	CASKRTVNTEAFF
.	TRBJ1-5	.	TRBV10-3	TGTGCCATCAGTGACGGACAGCGAGGCAATCAGCCCCAGCATTTT	CAISDGQRGNQPQHF
.	TRBJ2-2	.	TRBV4-1	TGCGCCAGCAGCCAAGAGCTTAGTTACACCGGGGAGCTGTTTTTT	CASSQELSYTGELFF
.	TRBJ1-1	.	TRBV6-1	TGTGCCAGCAGCATTCAGGGAGACACTGAAGCTTTCTTT	CASSIQGDTEAFF
TRBD1	TRBJ2-5	.	TRBV5-1	TGCGCCAGCAGCAGGGGACAGGGTTCAGGGGAGACCCAGTACTTC	CASSRGQGSGETQYF
TRBD2	TRBJ2-3	.	TRBV10-3	TGTGCCATCAGGGGGGGAGGGGCAGCAGATACGCAGTATTTT	CAIRGGGAADTQYF
TRBD2	TRBJ2-5	.	TRBV7-2	TGTGCCAGCAGCTCGCCCGCATGGACTAGCGGGGGGGCCAAAGAGACCCAGTACTTC	CASSSPAWTSGGAKETQYF
.	TRBJ2-7	few	TRBV5-4	TGTGCCAGCAGCTTGGTTGGGGGCATTTCTCTCGAGCAGTACTTC	CASSLVGGISLEQYF
.	TRBJ2-2	once	TRBV7-2	TGTGCCAGCAGCCCTCGGTCCCCCGGGGAGCTGTTTTTT	CASSPRSPGELFF
TRBD1	TRBJ2-1	.	TRBV15	TGTGCCACCAGCTTCGACAGGGGCATCTACAATGAGCAGTTCTTC	CATSFDRGIYNEQFF
TRBD1	TRBJ2-3	.	TRBV6-1	TGTGCCAGCAGTGTTACCGGGACAGCCGGCGGTACGCAGTATTTT	CASSVTGTAGGTQYF
TRBD1	TRBJ1-3	.	TRBV7-3	TGTGCCAGCAGCCGGACAGGATCCTCCGGAGACACCATATATTTT	CASSRTGSSGDTIYF
.	TRBJ2-6	.	TRBV28	TGTGCCACCCTGGAGGGGCGCGGATCTGGGGCCAACGTCCTGACTTTC	CATLEGRGSGANVLTF
TRBD2	TRBJ2-3	.	TRBV28	TGTGCCAGCAGTCTGAGGACGGGGGGAACAGATACGCAGTATTTT	CASSLRTGGTDTQYF
TRBD1	TRBJ1-1	.	TRBV5-6	TGTGCCAGCAGCTATATATCAGGGGGCCTGTACACTGAAGCTTTCTTT	CASSYISGGLYTEAFF
.	TRBJ1-1	.	TRBV18	TGTGCCAGCTCCCCCCAGGGGAAGGACACTGAAGCTTTCTTT	CASSPQGKDTEAFF
.	TRBJ2-3	.	TRBV14	TGTGCCAGCAGCCACCTCCAACATACGCAGTATTTT	CASSHLQHTQYF
.	TRBJ1-2	.	TRBV27	TGTGCCAGCAGTTTATCGTGGGGGGGGTATGGCTACACCTTC	CASSLSWGGYGYTF
TRBD1	TRBJ1-2	.	TRBV9	TGTGCCAGCAGCGCTACCGGGACAGGGGGCCGTGGTGGCTACACCTTC	CASSATGTGGRGGYTF
.	TRBJ1-2	few	TRBV19	TGTGCCAGTAGTATTACGAGGGAATCTGGCTACACCTTC	CASSITRESGYTF
TRBD2	TRBJ2-3	.	TRBV4-1	TGCGCCAGCAGCCCCCAGCGGGGGAATACAGATACGCAGTATTTT	CASSPQRGNTDTQYF
.	TRBJ1-2	.	TRBV7-2	TGTGCCAGCAGCCCCGCGGGCAGTGGCTATGGCTACACCTTC	CASSPAGSGYGYTF
.	TRBJ2-7	.	TRBV7-9	TGTGCCAGCAGCTTAGATGGCAGGGAACGGCCCGAGCAGTACTTC	CASSLDGRERPEQYF
.	TRBJ2-7	.	TRBV5-4	TGTGCCAGCAGCCGGAACGATGGGAACGAGCAGTACTTC	CASSRNDGNEQYF
.	TRBJ2-7	.	TRBV4-1	TGCGCCAGCAGCCAAACCCAGGGGCTAAGCTCCTACGAGCAGTACTTC	CASSQTQGLSSYEQYF
.	TRBJ2-4	.	TRBV19	TGTGCCAGTAGTATTGGGCAGGTGGTCGGCAAAAACATTCAGTACTTC	CASSIGQVVGKNIQYF
TRBD1	TRBJ1-5	.	TRBV7-9	TGTGCCAGCAGCCAAGGGGGCCGGGCTCAGCCCCAGCATTTT	CASSQGGRAQPQHF
TRBD1	TRBJ1-4	.	TRBV7-9	TGTGCCAGCAGCTTAGGACAGGGGTCTGCAACTAATGAAAAACTGTTTTTT	CASSLGQGSATNEKLFF